The TCR beta chain under discussion was sequenced for a study of shared clonotypes between healthy human individuals (TCRdb year 2020). About the full investigation: The cohort included a few men and a couple of women between 18 and 49 years of age. To estimate repertoire size and how much clonotype sharing occurs between individuals, the study deeply sequenced the blood TCR repertoires of roughly 5 healthy adults. To increase sequencing depth and limit assay-specific biases, different laboratories used diverse techniques to prepare libraries and sequence TCR repertoires. Per donor, leukapheresis produced somewhere between about 0.85 and 10 billion PBMCs. Summary of the overall study and its limitations: Pairwise subsampling led to the expectation that sequencing depth would affect the degree of clonotype sharing among donors. Sampling was restricted to blood, and TCR repertoires in tissue are likely to differ from TCR repertoires in blood. Because the study included only a small number of donors, the genetic and exposure-history diversity represented was limited.

TCR CDR3 regions were amplified from genomic DNA by multiplex PCR using the deep immunoSEQ assay. For each cell subset, the extracted genomic DNA was distributed evenly across all wells of several immunoSEQ 96-well plates, and each plate served as one replicate. Each replicate PCR for unsorted PBMC received 250 to 300 ng genomic DNA, equal to 30,000 to 35,000 T cell genomes. Ten immunoSEQ deep assay plates were used to sequence the unsorted PBMC genomic DNA. The purified libraries were quantified using a Qubit 3.0 fluorometer, sized with a Bioanalyzer 2100, and then quantified again using the KAPA Library Quantification kit. A separate single-read 150-cycle Illumina NextSeq 550 flow cell was used to sequence each immunoSEQ 96-well plate. Processing in the source paper ran as follows. Because the immunoSEQ output included only junctional sequences and no quality scores, the filtering could not be the same as the filtering used for full-length reads. To assign V/J genes and CDR3, sequences were annotated against IMGT germline references using PyIR, a Python wrapper for IgBLAST v1.9. Reads were filtered out if the reads had weak V/J assignments (E-value above 1e-6), no CDR3, stop codons, out-of-frame junctions, or ambiguous translated residues. V3J clonotypes were defined as sequences sharing the same inferred V gene, J gene, and CDR3 amino acid sequence. Percentage overlap between repertoires was calculated by dividing the number of shared unique clonotypes by the size of the smaller repertoire. Three approaches were used to assess repertoire richness: RTK rarefaction, the Chao1 estimator, and Recon v2.1 estimates of unobserved clonotypes. Here the immuneACCESS table is served through TCRdb, limited to in-frame sequences with V and J called. Missing clones are a known gap in these copies; in checked studies unresolved V genes cover under half, and the rest lacks a known reason. V, J and clone size reflect that table, while D and trimming were determined from the DNA. A total of nearly 500,000 clones appear in this sample, 70% to 80% of them only once. The top ten clonotypes cover 13% of the sample.

Trimming takes 6 bases from V and 4 bases from J, and the germline ends sit 15 bases apart. CDR1 MNHEY and CDR2 SVGAGI are derived from the germline V gene. Including the terminal cysteine and phenylalanine, the CDR3 comprises 14 residues. This entry keeps only the CDR3 DNA: 42 bases, framed from base 1. The donors were healthy, HIV-negative adults with no recently reported acute infections or vaccinations. All donors were Caucasian adults living in Nashville, Tennessee, USA. For unsorted samples, approximately 81 million PBMCs were counted, and genomic DNA was extracted using the QIAamp DNA Blood Mini kit. After blood collection by leukapheresis, PBMCs were isolated using Ficoll-Histopaque density gradient centrifugation and then cryopreserved in the vapor phase of liquid nitrogen. Of note for this clone: Its antigen is still unknown. No much larger clone exists at a distance of one base, and base qualities are not known.

This receptor was taken from a woman aged 40-49 years in good health. Some clones in this sample may be carry-over from other donors' samples. The sample comprised PBMCs. The sequence joins TRBV6-5 to TRBJ1-2, with a tentative D gene TRBD1 over 5 matching bases. For the CDR3, the sequence is CASRTPGTVYGYTF. The base sequence is TGTGCCAGCAGGACCCCCGGGACGGTCTATGGCTACACCTTC.